This is a list of T cell receptor beta chains from one sample in a study of shared clonotypes between healthy human individuals. Clones were read by immunoSEQ multiplex PCR, and TCRdb kept only the in-frame ones, dropping some. Here the sample spans more than 2,000,000 clones, approximately 93% being singletons. The material sequenced was naive CD4+ T cells from PBMCs. The receptor source for this set is a man in his late teens or twenties in good health. Some clones in this sample may be carry-over from other donors' samples. Each CDR3 is given with its conserved first and last residue. Fields, in order: D gene, J gene, clone size, V gene, CDR3 protein, CDR3 DNA. D genes are given only for firm matches. Clone size appears in some rows only: once, few, many, or a class for an expanded clone.

D: NA; J: TRBJ2-7; size: NA; V: TRBV10-3; CDR3: CAISVVGDYEQYF; DNA: TGTGCCATCAGTGTTGTTGGGGACTACGAGCAGTACTTC
D: NA; J: TRBJ2-3; size: NA; V: TRBV9; CDR3: CASSVDRDTQYF; DNA: TGTGCCAGCAGCGTAGATCGAGATACGCAGTATTTT
D: TRBD2; J: TRBJ2-3; size: NA; V: TRBV2; CDR3: CASSEGIAGSTDTQYF; DNA: TGTGCCAGCAGTGAGGGCATAGCGGGTAGCACAGATACGCAGTATTTT
D: NA; J: TRBJ2-7; size: NA; V: TRBV6-4; CDR3: CASSDSFSQAGNYEQYF; DNA: TGTGCCAGCAGTGACTCGTTCTCCCAGGCAGGGAACTACGAGCAGTACTTC
D: NA; J: TRBJ1-4; size: NA; V: TRBV30; CDR3: CAWSVPGDTNEKLFF; DNA: TGTGCCTGGAGTGTACCGGGGGATACTAATGAAAAACTGTTTTTT
D: NA; J: TRBJ1-5; size: NA; V: TRBV28; CDR3: CASSEVVGANQPQHF; DNA: TGTGCCAGCAGTGAAGTGGTAGGTGCCAATCAGCCCCAGCATTTT
D: NA; J: TRBJ2-1; size: NA; V: TRBV30; CDR3: CAWSAGGALGEQFF; DNA: TGTGCCTGGAGTGCTGGCGGGGCCTTGGGTGAGCAGTTCTTC
D: NA; J: TRBJ1-1; size: NA; V: TRBV6-5; CDR3: CASTTTGTNTEAFF; DNA: TGTGCCAGCACTACTACGGGGACGAACACTGAAGCTTTCTTT
D: TRBD1; J: TRBJ1-2; size: NA; V: TRBV7-2; CDR3: CASSFRQGVGYTF; DNA: TGTGCCAGCAGCTTCCGACAGGGTGTTGGCTACACCTTC
D: TRBD1; J: TRBJ1-1; size: NA; V: TRBV5-1; CDR3: CASRMGQGGTEAFF; DNA: TGCGCCAGCAGAATGGGACAGGGTGGAACTGAAGCTTTCTTT
D: TRBD1; J: TRBJ1-3; size: NA; V: TRBV5-1; CDR3: CASSTTGQGMAIYF; DNA: TGCGCCAGCAGCACTACGGGACAGGGGATGGCCATATATTTT
D: NA; J: TRBJ2-7; size: NA; V: TRBV19; CDR3: CASSVPGTGSYEQYF; DNA: TGTGCCAGTAGTGTACCCGGGACGGGCTCCTACGAGCAGTACTTC
D: TRBD2; J: TRBJ2-1; size: NA; V: TRBV7-2; CDR3: CATRVAGGLNEQFF; DNA: TGTGCCACCCGGGTAGCGGGAGGTTTGAATGAGCAGTTCTTC
D: NA; J: TRBJ1-4; size: NA; V: TRBV5-4; CDR3: CASSLGQVGEKLFF; DNA: TGTGCCAGCAGCTTAGGACAAGTCGGTGAAAAACTGTTTTTT
D: TRBD1; J: TRBJ1-1; size: NA; V: TRBV7-3; CDR3: CASSLTGGDTEAFF; DNA: TGTGCCAGCAGCCTTACAGGGGGCGACACTGAAGCTTTCTTT
D: TRBD1; J: TRBJ2-5; size: NA; V: TRBV5-1; CDR3: CASTRQGQETQYF; DNA: TGCGCCAGCACCCGACAGGGCCAAGAGACCCAGTACTTC
D: TRBD1; J: TRBJ2-7; size: NA; V: TRBV6-5; CDR3: CASSYSRTGAYEQYF; DNA: TGTGCCAGCAGTTACTCTAGGACAGGGGCTTACGAGCAGTACTTC
D: NA; J: TRBJ2-3; size: NA; V: TRBV5-6; CDR3: CASSRTIDTQYF; DNA: TGTGCCAGCAGCCGAACTATAGACACGCAGTATTTT
D: TRBD1; J: TRBJ1-4; size: NA; V: TRBV28; CDR3: CASSPQDRENEKLFF; DNA: TGTGCCAGCAGTCCCCAGGACAGGGAAAATGAAAAACTGTTTTTT
D: NA; J: TRBJ2-7; size: NA; V: TRBV7-2; CDR3: CASRGQGSHEQYF; DNA: TGTGCCAGCAGGGGTCAGGGGTCCCACGAGCAGTACTTC
D: NA; J: TRBJ2-7; size: NA; V: TRBV5-4; CDR3: CASSFRAKNYEQYF; DNA: TGTGCCAGCAGCTTTCGGGCCAAGAACTACGAGCAGTACTTC
D: TRBD1; J: TRBJ2-5; size: NA; V: TRBV7-9; CDR3: CASSWTPGTGYQETQYF; DNA: TGTGCCAGCAGCTGGACTCCCGGGACAGGGTACCAAGAGACCCAGTACTTC
D: TRBD2; J: TRBJ2-1; size: NA; V: TRBV28; CDR3: CASSLLGTRGNEQFF; DNA: TGTGCCAGCAGTTTATTAGGGACTAGAGGCAATGAGCAGTTCTTC
D: NA; J: TRBJ2-1; size: NA; V: TRBV2; CDR3: CASRDGMYNEQFF; DNA: TGTGCCAGCCGAGACGGAATGTACAATGAGCAGTTCTTC
D: NA; J: TRBJ1-1; size: NA; V: TRBV2; CDR3: CASSIVPSGVHTEAFF; DNA: TGTGCCAGCAGCATAGTTCCATCAGGGGTTCACACTGAAGCTTTCTTT
D: TRBD2; J: TRBJ2-5; size: NA; V: TRBV28; CDR3: CAASGAGVTPETQYF; DNA: TGTGCGGCCAGTGGGGCGGGAGTTACCCCAGAGACCCAGTACTTC
D: TRBD1; J: TRBJ1-1; size: NA; V: TRBV10-2; CDR3: CASSETGGNTEAFF; DNA: TGCGCCAGCAGTGAGACAGGGGGGAACACTGAAGCTTTCTTT
D: TRBD1; J: TRBJ2-7; size: NA; V: TRBV9; CDR3: CASSPTGIPYEQYF; DNA: TGTGCCAGCAGCCCGACAGGGATTCCCTACGAGCAGTACTTC
D: NA; J: TRBJ2-5; size: NA; V: TRBV5-5; CDR3: CASSLVGQETQYF; DNA: TGTGCCAGCAGCTTGGTCGGCCAAGAGACCCAGTACTTC
D: TRBD2; J: TRBJ2-7; size: NA; V: TRBV27; CDR3: CASSSTLAGGSEQYF; DNA: TGTGCCAGCAGTTCGACCCTAGCGGGAGGCAGCGAGCAGTACTTC
D: TRBD1; J: TRBJ1-5; size: NA; V: TRBV4-2; CDR3: CASSQDLPLGQEGQPQHF; DNA: TGTGCCAGCAGCCAAGATTTGCCGCTCGGACAGGAAGGCCAGCCCCAGCATTTT
D: NA; J: TRBJ2-3; size: NA; V: TRBV29-1; CDR3: CSVESPPGVDVNTQYF; DNA: TGCAGCGTTGAAAGCCCGCCAGGGGTTGATGTAAATACGCAGTATTTT
D: NA; J: TRBJ1-1; size: NA; V: TRBV5-1; CDR3: CASSSYRDTEAFF; DNA: TGCGCCAGCAGCTCTTACAGGGATACTGAAGCTTTCTTT
D: TRBD1; J: TRBJ2-7; size: once; V: TRBV2; CDR3: CASIDRAYEQYF; DNA: TGTGCCAGCATCGACAGGGCCTACGAGCAGTACTTC
D: NA; J: TRBJ1-3; size: NA; V: TRBV11-2; CDR3: CASSRNAVGNTIYF; DNA: TGTGCCAGCAGCAGAAATGCGGTGGGAAACACCATATATTTT
D: NA; J: TRBJ2-1; size: NA; V: TRBV9; CDR3: CASSVVNRYNEQFF; DNA: TGTGCCAGCAGCGTGGTAAATCGCTACAATGAGCAGTTCTTC
D: TRBD1; J: TRBJ1-4; size: NA; V: TRBV7-9; CDR3: CASSLARTGFEKLFF; DNA: TGTGCCAGCAGCTTAGCGAGGACAGGGTTTGAAAAACTGTTTTTT
D: TRBD1; J: TRBJ1-2; size: few; V: TRBV30; CDR3: CAWSYRGSNYGYTF; DNA: TGTGCCTGGAGCTACAGGGGATCTAACTATGGCTACACCTTC
D: TRBD2; J: TRBJ2-3; size: NA; V: TRBV4-1; CDR3: CASSRTSGITDTQYF; DNA: TGCGCCAGCAGCCGGACTAGCGGGATTACAGATACGCAGTATTTT
D: TRBD1; J: TRBJ2-3; size: NA; V: TRBV14; CDR3: CASSLGQRMTDTQYF; DNA: TGTGCCAGCAGCCTGGGACAGCGGATGACAGATACGCAGTATTTT
D: NA; J: TRBJ2-6; size: NA; V: TRBV13; CDR3: CASSRDSGANVLTF; DNA: TGTGCCAGCAGCCGCGACTCTGGGGCCAACGTCCTGACTTTC
D: NA; J: TRBJ1-3; size: NA; V: TRBV10-3; CDR3: CAISQGDSHTIYF; DNA: TGTGCCATTTCACAGGGTGATAGCCACACCATATATTTT
D: TRBD2; J: TRBJ2-3; size: NA; V: TRBV27; CDR3: CASSLTAAGALLPAGNTDTQYF; DNA: TGTGCCAGCAGTTTAACTGCCGCCGGGGCGCTATTACCAGCGGGGAACACAGATACGCAGTATTTT
D: TRBD1; J: TRBJ1-5; size: NA; V: TRBV5-1; CDR3: CASSSGQNQPQHF; DNA: TGCGCCAGCAGCTCGGGACAGAATCAGCCCCAGCATTTT
D: TRBD1; J: TRBJ1-3; size: NA; V: TRBV6-5; CDR3: CASSRDSLTGNTIYF; DNA: TGTGCCAGCAGCCGGGACAGTTTAACTGGAAACACCATATATTTT
D: NA; J: TRBJ2-7; size: NA; V: TRBV6-5; CDR3: CASRGGTSGRWEQYF; DNA: TGTGCCAGCAGAGGAGGGACCTCGGGGCGGTGGGAGCAGTACTTC
D: TRBD2; J: TRBJ2-3; size: NA; V: TRBV14; CDR3: CASSRALKRGGTTDTQYF; DNA: TGTGCCAGCAGCCGCGCCCTTAAGCGGGGAGGAACCACAGATACGCAGTATTTT
D: NA; J: TRBJ2-5; size: NA; V: TRBV7-9; CDR3: CASSSSGGETQYF; DNA: TGTGCCAGCAGTTCCTCTGGCGGGGAGACCCAGTACTTC